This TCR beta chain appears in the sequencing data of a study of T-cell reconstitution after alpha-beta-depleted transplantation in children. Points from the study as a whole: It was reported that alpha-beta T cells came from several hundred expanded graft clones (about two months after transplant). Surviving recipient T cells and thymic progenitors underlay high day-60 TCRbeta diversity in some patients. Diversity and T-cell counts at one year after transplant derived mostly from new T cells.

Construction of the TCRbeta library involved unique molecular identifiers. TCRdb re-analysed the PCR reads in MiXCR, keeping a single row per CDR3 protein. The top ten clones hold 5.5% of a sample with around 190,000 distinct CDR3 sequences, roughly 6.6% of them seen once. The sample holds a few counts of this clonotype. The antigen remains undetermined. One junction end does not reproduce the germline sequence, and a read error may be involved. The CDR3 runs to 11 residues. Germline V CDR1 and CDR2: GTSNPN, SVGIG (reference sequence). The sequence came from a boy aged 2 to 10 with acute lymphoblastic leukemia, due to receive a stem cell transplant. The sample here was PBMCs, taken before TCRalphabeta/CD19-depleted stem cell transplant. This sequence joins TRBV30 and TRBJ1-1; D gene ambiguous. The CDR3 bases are TGTGCCTGGAGTATGAAGACTGAAGCTTTCTTT. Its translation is CAWSMKTEAFF. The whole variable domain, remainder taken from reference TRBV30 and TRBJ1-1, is SQTIHQWPATLVQPVGSPLSLECTVEGTSNPNLYWYRQAAGRGLQLLFYSVGIGQISSEVPQNLSASRPQDRQFILSSKKLLLSDSGFYLCAWSMKTEAFFGQGTRLTVV.